These 28 T cell receptor beta chains came from one sample sequenced in a study of cytomegalovirus exposure and HLA in healthy donors. This PCR relied on a set of 60 Vbeta primers and 13 Jbeta primers. Profiled with immunoSEQ multiplex PCR; TCRdb holds only in-frame clones, not every one. The data show 85,000 to 110,000 clones, approximately 73% seen once. Source material: PBMCs. These receptors were taken from a woman aged 18 to 35 in good health and CMV-seropositive.

V gene TRBV5-4 combines with J gene TRBJ2-5; 8 bases are a match to TRBD2. The V gene end was trimmed by 2 bases and the J gene end by 5 bases; junction bases not matched to a gene: 11. Germline CDR1 SGHNT, CDR2 YYREEE (reference sequence). The CDR3 runs 16 residues. The CDR3 DNA is TGTGCCAGCAGCTTTCGGGGGGGCAGGGCCTCTGAGACCCAGTACTTC. It yields the protein CASSFRGGRASETQYF.

As DNA, the CDR3 is TGTGCCAGCAGTCATACAGGCTCCTACGAGCAGTACTTC. This encodes CASSHTGSYEQYF. The rearrangement uses TRBV6-5 and TRBJ2-7, with D possibly TRBD1 on 5 matching bases. The germline V and J ends were trimmed by 5 bases and 0 bases, with 8 bases remaining between them. The CDR3 runs 13 residues. Germline V gene sequence: CDR1 MNHEY, CDR2 SVGAGI.

A single count supports this clone. The V and J genes are TRBV6-1 and TRBJ2-5; D might be TRBD1 (6 bases). The CDR3 runs to 15 residues. V was pared by 0 bases and J by 2 bases, with 10 bases between. Per the germline V gene, CDR1 is MNHNS and CDR2 is SASEGT. Here the CDR3 DNA reads TGTGCCAGCAGTGAAGCGGGGGCGGGTCAAGAGACCCAGTACTTC. Its protein is CASSEAGAGQETQYF.

The chain links TRBV13 to TRBJ1-1, with unresolved D. Trimming left V 5 bases short and J 0 bases short, with 16 bases between. This CDR3 has 16 amino acids. Germline values: CDR1 PRHDT, CDR2 FYEKMQ (reference sequence). Here the CDR3 reads CASSPAWAVLNTEAFF. The CDR3 region has the DNA TGTGCCAGCAGCCCGGCTTGGGCAGTTTTGAACACTGAAGCTTTCTTT.

This clone was detected only once. The chain recombines TRBV28 with TRBJ1-2, with unresolved D. Germline V lookup: CDR1 MDHEN, CDR2 SYDVKM. The V gene lost 8 bases and the J gene lost 0 bases, with 10 bases spanning the gap. This CDR3 comprises 13 residues. CDR3 region: CASHSGTNYGYTF. The CDR3 DNA reads as TGTGCCAGCCACTCGGGTACTAACTATGGCTACACCTTC.

J is TRBJ1-5 and V is TRBV2; a weak D match, TRBD1 (6 bases). Between the trimmed V and J ends, which lost 6 bases and 0 bases, there was a span of 24 bases. Germline CDR1 is SNHLY and CDR2 is FYNNEI. This CDR3 comprises 19 residues. The CDR3 loop is CASSDEGGFRSGSNQPQHF. The CDR3 DNA is TGTGCCAGCAGCGACGAAGGGGGATTTCGATCGGGTAGCAATCAGCCCCAGCATTTT.

In this sample, this clone turned up once. The rearrangement uses TRBV4-1 and TRBJ2-7; D is undetermined. In germline, CDR1 is MGHRA, CDR2 YSYEKL. This CDR3 comprises 14 residues. V lost 5 bases and J lost 2, with 13 bases in between. CDR3 in DNA: TGCGCCAGCAGCACTCACCAGGTTCCCTACGAGCAGTACTTC. It translates to CASSTHQVPYEQYF.

The chain links TRBV7-6 to TRBJ2-3, with 13 bases aligning to TRBD2. This CDR3 has 17 amino acids. V lost 5 bases to trimming and J lost 2 bases; unmatched junction nucleotides: 7. Germline V gene sequence: CDR1 SGHVS, CDR2 FNYEAQ. CDR3 sequence reads: CASSRWTSGGTTDTQYF. CDR3 DNA sequence: TGTGCCAGCAGCAGATGGACTAGCGGGGGTACCACAGATACGCAGTATTTT.

This clone was picked up a small number of times. CDR3 sequence reads: CASSLQGALHEQYF. The CDR3 bases are TGTGCCAGCAGTTTACAGGGGGCGCTCCACGAGCAGTACTTC. This rearrangement joins TRBV28 to TRBJ2-7, with TRBD1 matching 8 bases. CDR1 and CDR2 (germline): MDHEN, SYDVKM. The CDR3 runs to 14 residues. The ends lost 2 bases at V and 5 bases at J; junction bases unmatched: 5.

The chain links TRBV4-3 to TRBJ1-2, with TRBD1 as a possible D gene (5 bases). The V end was cut by 0 bases, the J end by 7 bases, with 15 bases between. Germline CDR1 is LGHNA and CDR2 is YSLEER. This CDR3 region has 15 residues. This CDR3 reads CASSQDGAGLGGYTF. CDR3 bases: TGCGCCAGCAGCCAAGATGGGGCAGGCCTAGGTGGCTACACCTTC.

The CDR3 bases are TGTGCCATCAGTGAGTCCGAGGGTGGTTTCAATAATTCACCCCTCCACTTT. Translation: CAISESEGGFNNSPLHF. The rearrangement uses TRBV10-3 and TRBJ1-6, with D unresolved. The V end lost 0 bases, the J end lost 5 bases, and 14 bases lay between the germline ends. Germline-derived CDR1 and CDR2 are ENHRY and SYGVKD. The CDR3 contains 17 residues.

The DNA for the CDR3 is TGTGCCAGCAGCCCACTAGCGGGAGGGCCCTCAGATACGCAGTATTTT. Translating it yields CASSPLAGGPSDTQYF. The V call is TRBV7-3, the J call TRBJ2-3; 13 bases map to TRBD2. Germline CDR1 SGHTA, CDR2 FQGTGA. With 5 bases clipped from V and 4 bases from J, the junction kept 6 bases outside the gene matches. This CDR3 is 16 amino acids long.

This chain links TRBV28 with TRBJ1-4; D uncertain. Per germline, CDR1 MDHEN and CDR2 SYDVKM. CDR3 length: 12 residues. V lost 1 base, J lost 7 bases, and 4 bases lay in between. CDR3 DNA sequence: TGTGCCAGCAGTTTATCTAGTGAAAAACTGTTTTTT. Translating gives CASSLSSEKLFF.

The chain is built from TRBV4-1 and TRBJ2-1, with a weak D call TRBD2 (5 bases). The germline V gene has CDR1 MGHRA and CDR2 YSYEKL. V lost 2 bases and J 0 bases, leaving 11 bases between the germline ends. This CDR3 is built from 16 residues. CDR3 bases: TGCGCCAGCAGCCAACGGGGTTCGAGCTCCTACAATGAGCAGTTCTTC. Its translation is CASSQRGSSSYNEQFF.

The V gene is TRBV10-2, the J gene TRBJ1-1, with D possibly matching TRBD1 (5 bases). CDR3 length: 13 residues. The V gene lost 3 bases and the J gene lost 0 bases, with 5 bases spanning the gap. CDR1 and CDR2 (germline): WSHSY, SAAADI. CDR3 residues: CASSEQVNTEAFF. The DNA of the CDR3 is TGCGCCAGCAGTGAACAGGTGAACACTGAAGCTTTCTTT.

The CDR3 loop reads CASWGRTLKDTQYF. The CDR3 nucleotides are TGTGCCAGTTGGGGCAGGACCCTTAAAGATACGCAGTATTTT. This chain connects TRBV19 to TRBJ2-3, with D possibly being TRBD1 (5 bases). V lost 8 bases to trimming and J lost 5 bases, with 17 bases between them. Per the germline V gene, CDR1 is LNHDA and CDR2 is SQIVND (reference sequence). The CDR3 totals 14 residues. The full variable domain, in which reference TRBV19 and TRBJ2-3 provide the parts outside the CDR3, is DGGITQSPKYLFRKEGQNVTLSCEQNLNHDAMYWYRQDPGQGLRLIYYSQIVNDFQKGDIAEGYSVSREKKESFPLTVTSAQKNPTAFYLCASWGRTLKDTQYFGPGTRLTVL.

This CDR3 reads CATSYRDRISMIRYEQYF. CDR3 bases: TGTGCCACGTCTTACCGGGACAGGATTTCGATGATCCGCTACGAGCAGTACTTC. This chain joins TRBV2 and TRBJ2-7; 8 bases line up with TRBD1. Per germline, CDR1 SNHLY and CDR2 FYNNEI. This CDR3 contains 18 residues. The V gene end was trimmed by 10 bases and the J gene end by 3 bases; junction bases not matched to a gene: 23. The full variable domain, its missing parts supplied by reference TRBV2 and TRBJ2-7, is EPEVTQTPSHQVTQMGQEVILRCVPISNHLYFYWYRQILGQKVEFLVSFYNNEISEKSEIFDDQFSVERPDGSNFTLKIRSTKLEDSAMYFCATSYRDRISMIRYEQYFGPGTRLTVT.

The chain employs TRBV7-2 and TRBJ2-3, with 10 bases aligning to TRBD2. The CDR3 has 15 residues. Per germline, CDR1 SGHTA and CDR2 FQGNSA. Trimming took 3 bases from V and 3 from J; bases not matched to a gene: 3. The CDR3 reads CASSLEGLATDTQYF. In DNA, the CDR3 is TGTGCCAGCAGCTTGGAGGGACTAGCGACAGATACGCAGTATTTT.

The rearrangement links TRBV5-1 to TRBJ2-3, with 9 bases identical to TRBD2. CDR1 is SGHRS and CDR2 is YFSETQ in the germline V gene. The CDR3 loop spans 16 amino acids. Losses at the gene ends were 6 bases for V and 0 bases for J; bases not matched to a gene: 8. The CDR3 DNA is TGCGCCAGCAAGCGGGGGGCCCTTATTAGCACAGATACGCAGTATTTT. Encoded protein: CASKRGALISTDTQYF.

This rearrangement joins TRBV19 to TRBJ2-1; 9 bases are a match to TRBD2. Germline-derived CDR1 and CDR2 are LNHDA and SQIVND (reference sequence). The ends lost 6 bases at V and 8 bases at J; junction bases unmatched: 5. The CDR3 runs 13 residues. CDR3: CASRLLAGDEQFF. CDR3 in DNA: TGTGCCAGTAGATTACTAGCGGGCGATGAGCAGTTCTTC. Drawing the rest from reference TRBV19 and TRBJ2-1, the complete variable domain is DGGITQSPKYLFRKEGQNVTLSCEQNLNHDAMYWYRQDPGQGLRLIYYSQIVNDFQKGDIAEGYSVSREKKESFPLTVTSAQKNPTAFYLCASRLLAGDEQFFGPGTRLTVL.

This clone came up once. The chain recombines TRBV5-1 with TRBJ1-6, with 8 bases aligning to TRBD1. V shed 1 base and J 0 bases; nucleotides not matched to a gene: 3. This CDR3 is 17 amino acids long. The germline CDR1 and CDR2 sequences are SGHRS and YFSETQ. The CDR3: CASSLWGTGSYNSPLHF. For the CDR3, the DNA is TGCGCCAGCAGCTTGTGGGGGACAGGCTCCTATAATTCACCCCTCCACTTT.

This rearrangement joins TRBV18 to TRBJ2-1; 8 bases map to TRBD2. The V segment lost 3 bases and the J segment 9 bases; nucleotides outside the gene matches: 22. Germline loops: CDR1 KGHSH, CDR2 LQKENI. CDR3 length equals 19 residues. This CDR3 is CASSPPNFRTSPKESEQFF. DNA of the CDR3: TGTGCCAGCTCACCCCCAAACTTTAGGACTAGCCCAAAGGAGAGTGAGCAGTTCTTC.

This chain links TRBV7-2 with TRBJ2-1; 12 nucleotides line up with TRBD2. The CDR3 has 17 residues. The junction had 8 bases not matched to a gene; V was cut back by 5 bases and J by 3 bases. Germline-derived CDR1 and CDR2 are SGHTA and FQGNSA. CDR3 in amino acids: CASSPTRTSGIYNEQFF. CDR3 coding DNA: TGTGCCAGCAGCCCTACCCGGACTAGCGGGATCTACAATGAGCAGTTCTTC. The full variable domain, rest sourced from reference TRBV7-2 and TRBJ2-1, is GAGVSQSPSNKVTEKGKDVELRCDPISGHTALYWYRQSLGQGLEFLIYFQGNSAPDKSGLPSDRFSAERTGGSVSTLTIQRTQQEDSAVYLCASSPTRTSGIYNEQFFGPGTRLTVL.

The rearrangement links TRBV5-1 to TRBJ2-7; unclear D gene. This CDR3 region has 16 residues. CDR1 and CDR2 (germline): SGHRS, YFSETQ. V lost 0 bases, J lost 3 bases, and 16 bases lay in between. This CDR3 reads CASSLGQLPTNYEQYF. CDR3 nucleotide sequence: TGCGCCAGCAGCTTGGGACAACTCCCTACCAACTACGAGCAGTACTTC.

V and J are TRBV6-1 and TRBJ2-7; 7 nucleotides agree with TRBD1. With 1 base clipped from V and 9 bases from J, the junction kept 12 bases outside the gene matches. This CDR3 spans 15 amino acids. CDR1 is MNHNS, CDR2 SASEGT, per germline. The CDR3 region is CASSEGQGGPFGQYF. The CDR3 DNA is TGTGCCAGCAGTGAAGGACAGGGTGGGCCATTCGGGCAGTACTTC.

The CDR3 DNA sequence: TGTGCCAGTGGGGACAGGGGAAGAGCGGGTCAGCCCCAGCATTTT. Translated: CASGDRGRAGQPQHF. V and J are TRBV19 and TRBJ1-5; 10 bases line up with TRBD1. The trim removed 8 bases at V and 6 bases at J, leaving 10 bases unmatched. The CDR3 length is 15 residues. Per germline, CDR1 LNHDA and CDR2 SQIVND (reference sequence).

This clone was recorded a few times. The rearrangement links TRBV6-1 to TRBJ2-7; D is perhaps TRBD1 (6 bases). This CDR3 region has 14 residues. V lost 8 bases to trimming and J lost 3 bases, with 17 bases between them. Germline CDR1 MNHNS, CDR2 SASEGT. CDR3 residues: CASPSPGHLYEQYF. The CDR3 DNA reads TGTGCCAGCCCCTCCCCGGGACACCTCTACGAGCAGTACTTC.

The chain combines TRBV21-1 with TRBJ2-5; the table's D call, TRBD1, has no DNA check behind it. TRBV21-1 is a pseudogene. The CDR3 is 13 amino acids. In DNA, the CDR3 is TGTGCCAGCATTCCGGACAGGCGGGAGACCCAGTACTTC. Residues: CASIPDRRETQYF.